The 29 T cell receptor beta chains below all came from one sample that was sequenced in a study of OX40 agonist ivuxolimab in advanced cancers. TCRdb keeps only in-frame clones here, not all; method: immunoSEQ multiplex PCR. In the table there are more than 60,000 clones, 86% of which are singletons. The material sequenced was CD4+ or CD8+ T cells sorted from blood, taken in a trial of the OX40 agonist ivuxolimab. The receptors were sampled from an adult with an advanced solid tumor such as melanoma, head and neck, liver or kidney cancer.

V is TRBV7-9 and J is TRBJ1-1, with no clear D. CDR1 and CDR2 from the germline V gene are SEHNR and FQNEAQ (reference sequence). This CDR3 is 16 amino acids long. Trimming stripped 4 bases from V and 0 bases from J, with 15 bases between. In DNA, the CDR3 is TGTGCCAGCAGCTCCTCCGCCCAGGCCTTGAACACTGAAGCTTTCTTT. This sequence encodes CASSSSAQALNTEAFF.

This chain joins TRBV2 and TRBJ2-1, with D possibly being TRBD2 (6 bases). CDR1 is SNHLY, CDR2 FYNNEI, per germline. Between the trimmed V and J ends, which lost 5 bases and 5 bases, there was a span of 13 bases. CDR3 length: 14 amino acids. CDR3 DNA sequence: TGTGCCAGCAGTTCAGGGCCGGGGGACAATGAGCAGTTCTTC. As protein: CASSSGPGDNEQFF.

V is TRBV19 and J is TRBJ1-5, with unresolved D. The V and J ends lost 4 bases and 4 bases respectively, with 5 bases between them. Germline V CDR1 and CDR2: LNHDA, SQIVND (reference sequence). This CDR3 region has 12 residues. CDR3 amino acids: CASSRGNQPQHF. CDR3 DNA: TGTGCCAGTAGTAGGGGAAATCAGCCCCAGCATTTT.

The rearrangement joins TRBV4-1 to TRBJ1-3; D unclear. Trimming pared 4 bases from V and 4 bases from J, leaving 14 bases between. The CDR3 is 15 residues long. Germline values: CDR1 MGHRA, CDR2 YSYEKL. DNA of the CDR3: TGCGCCAGCAGCCTGGAGTCCTCTGGCGGAAACACCATATATTTT. This encodes CASSLESSGGNTIYF.

This chain connects TRBV27 to TRBJ2-3, with a weak D call TRBD1 (5 bases). The CDR3 loop spans 16 amino acids. Trimming took off 3 bases at V and 2 bases at J, with 15 bases between the two ends. Germline V gene lookup returns CDR1 MNHEY and CDR2 SMNVEV (reference sequence). Here the CDR3 reads CASSLAGIGPTDTQYF. CDR3 nucleotide sequence: TGTGCCAGCAGTTTGGCAGGGATTGGACCCACAGATACGCAGTATTTT.

The chain joins TRBV5-6 to TRBJ2-3, with 7 bases matching TRBD2. The length of the CDR3 is 16 residues. Trimming cost V 1 base and J 1 base; bases outside gene matches: 6. Germline V gene sequence: CDR1 SGHDT, CDR2 YYEEEE. The CDR3 here is CASSLRLTSGTDTQYF. In nucleotides, the CDR3 is TGTGCCAGCAGCTTGAGATTAACTAGCGGCACAGATACGCAGTATTTT. Using reference TRBV5-6 and TRBJ2-3 for the parts outside the CDR3, the full variable domain is DAGVTQSPTHLIKTRGQQVTLRCSPKSGHDTVSWYQQALGQGPQFIFQYYEEEERQRGNFPDRFSGHQFPNYSSELNVNALLLGDSALYLCASSLRLTSGTDTQYFGPGTRLTVL.

The chain links TRBV6-5 to TRBJ1-5; D is undetermined. Germline V lookup: CDR1 MNHEY, CDR2 SVGAGI. Between the trimmed V and J ends, which lost 3 bases and 4 bases, there was a span of 10 bases. CDR3 length: 14 amino acids. CDR3 nucleotide sequence: TGTGCCAGCAGTTATCGTGAGGGAAATCAGCCCCAGCATTTT. It encodes CASSYREGNQPQHF.

The chain couples TRBV7-2 to TRBJ2-2, with 12 bases lining up with TRBD2. The trim removed 4 bases at V and 4 bases at J, leaving 4 bases unmatched. This CDR3 region has 16 residues. Germline assignment: CDR1 SGHTA and CDR2 FQGNSA. CDR3 in DNA: TGTGCCAGCAGCTCTCTAGCGGGAGGGTCCACCGGGGAGCTGTTTTTT. It codes for CASSSLAGGSTGELFF.

This clone was picked up a small number of times. The chain carries TRBV4-1 and TRBJ1-4; the match to TRBD1 covers 8 bases. V trimming: 6 bases; J trimming: 8 bases; junction bases outside the gene matches: 5. The CDR3 consists of 13 residues. Germline V gene sequence: CDR1 MGHRA, CDR2 YSYEKL. The DNA for the CDR3 is TGCGCCAGCAGAGGGGACAGGCACGAAAAACTGTTTTTT. The encoded protein is CASRGDRHEKLFF.

This clone has a handful of counts. The chain combines TRBV29-1 with TRBJ2-1; 15 bases fit TRBD2. The CDR3 contains 14 residues. V trimming: 6 bases; J trimming: 12 bases; junction bases outside the gene matches: 9. In germline, CDR1 is SQVTM, CDR2 ANQGSEA. The CDR3 region is CSVGLAGGPGLQFF. CDR3 DNA: TGCAGCGTCGGACTAGCGGGAGGGCCGGGTTTGCAGTTCTTC.

The chain combines TRBV19 with TRBJ1-2, with 7 bases that match TRBD1. The V gene's germline CDR1 is LNHDA and CDR2 SQIVND (reference sequence). There are 14 residues in the CDR3. Unmatched junction bases numbered 2, after V lost 4 bases and J lost 0 bases. DNA of the CDR3: TGTGCCAGTAGTACAGGACAGGCTAACTATGGCTACACCTTC. Translating gives CASSTGQANYGYTF.

J is TRBJ1-6 and V is TRBV25-1; D uncertain. The CDR3 consists of 15 residues. V was shortened by 8 bases and J by 0 bases, with 11 bases between the two germline ends. Per germline, CDR1 MGHDK and CDR2 SYGVNS. The CDR3 coding sequence is TGTGCCAGCTCCCATGTGAGCTCCTATAATTCACCCCTCCACTTT. It translates to CASSHVSSYNSPLHF.

The chain joins TRBV4-2 to TRBJ2-1; D is ambiguous. This CDR3 is built from 14 residues. Germline V gives CDR1 LGHNA, CDR2 YNFKEQ. V was cut by 0 bases and J by 8 bases, with 11 bases left in between. The CDR3 coding sequence is TGTGCCAGCAGCCAAGAGAAGGCTAGTGATGAGCAGTTCTTC. Amino acids: CASSQEKASDEQFF.

The chain carries TRBV7-8 and TRBJ2-5; D is unclear. The germline V gene encodes CDR1 SGHVS and CDR2 FQNEAQ. The CDR3 is 13 amino acids. Trimming cost V 7 bases and J 0 bases, with 9 bases left between them. The CDR3 here is CASKRLYQETQYF. DNA of the CDR3: TGTGCCAGCAAACGCCTGTACCAAGAGACCCAGTACTTC.

The V and J genes are TRBV6-5 and TRBJ2-7; D is unresolved. The CDR3 consists of 13 residues. V shed 5 bases and J shed 7 bases, with 15 bases lying between them. Looked up from germline, CDR1 is MNHEY and CDR2 is SVGAGI. The CDR3 DNA sequence: TGTGCCAGCAGTGAAGCCCCCCCGCGGGAGCAGTACTTC. It is translated as CASSEAPPREQYF.

The chain employs TRBV7-2 and TRBJ1-1; perhaps TRBD1 as D (6 bases). V lost 5 bases and J 0 bases, leaving 13 bases between the germline ends. The CDR3 extends over 15 amino acids. Per germline, CDR1 SGHTA and CDR2 FQGNSA. The CDR3 here is CASSLLTGMNTEAFF. CDR3 nucleotide sequence: TGTGCCAGCAGCCTCCTCACAGGGATGAACACTGAAGCTTTCTTT. The whole variable domain, remainder taken from reference TRBV7-2 and TRBJ1-1, is GAGVSQSPSNKVTEKGKDVELRCDPISGHTALYWYRQSLGQGLEFLIYFQGNSAPDKSGLPSDRFSAERTGGSVSTLTIQRTQQEDSAVYLCASSLLTGMNTEAFFGQGTRLTVV.

The chain links TRBV5-6 to TRBJ1-1; a weak D match, TRBD1 (6 bases). Trimming left V 5 bases short and J 6 bases short, with 14 bases between. CDR3 size: 13 residues. Germline V CDR1 and CDR2: SGHDT, YYEEEE. This chain's CDR3 is CASSLRGRPEAFF. DNA of the CDR3: TGTGCCAGCAGTCTTCGGGGGCGACCTGAAGCTTTCTTT.

The V and J genes are TRBV30 and TRBJ1-3, with 7 bases identical to TRBD1. With V trimmed by 5 bases and J by 4 bases, 5 bases remained unmatched. Germline loops: CDR1 GTSNPN, CDR2 SVGIG (reference sequence). CDR3 size: 13 residues. The CDR3 DNA sequence: TGTGCCTGGGACGACAGGGAAGGAAACACCATATATTTT. Its translation is CAWDDREGNTIYF.

V is TRBV28 and J is TRBJ1-5; no clear D. Germline CDR1 is MDHEN and CDR2 is SYDVKM. The CDR3 covers 13 residues. The V gene lost 3 bases and the J gene lost 4 bases, with 7 bases spanning the gap. This chain's CDR3 is CASSLMGNQPQHF. In DNA, the CDR3 is TGTGCCAGCAGTTTGATGGGGAATCAGCCCCAGCATTTT.

This rearrangement joins TRBV5-4 to TRBJ1-1; D not resolved. Trimming cost V 5 bases and J 1 base, with 15 bases left between them. There are 15 residues in the CDR3. Germline loops: CDR1 SGHNT, CDR2 YYREEE (reference sequence). The CDR3 region is CASRQEGIGNTEAFF. The CDR3, as DNA: TGTGCCAGCAGACAAGAAGGGATTGGGAACACTGAAGCTTTCTTT.

The chain has TRBV5-1 and TRBJ1-5; possibly TRBD1 for D (5 bases). Trimming left V 0 bases short and J 7 bases short, with 14 bases between. Germline V gene lookup returns CDR1 SGHRS and CDR2 YFSETQ. The CDR3 sequence is 15 residues long. CDR3 in DNA: TGCGCCAGCAGCTTGGCTGCGGGGCCGGGCCAGCCCCAGCATTTT. Translating gives CASSLAAGPGQPQHF.

The genes are TRBV5-6 and TRBJ1-1, with TRBD1 matching 7 bases. Germline V gene data show CDR1 as SGHDT and CDR2 as YYEEEE. This CDR3 has 14 residues. The junction had 1 base not matched to a gene; V was cut back by 2 bases and J by 0 bases. The CDR3 protein is CASSFGQVNTEAFF. DNA for the CDR3: TGTGCCAGCAGCTTCGGACAGGTGAACACTGAAGCTTTCTTT.

In this sample, this clone is medium-sized. The genes are TRBV25-1 and TRBJ1-1, with 8 bases that match TRBD1. Germline V gene data show CDR1 as MGHDK and CDR2 as SYGVNS. The CDR3 spans 12 residues. V dropped 6 bases and J dropped 4; count of bases not matched to a gene: 1. The CDR3 protein is CASRGQVTEAFF. The CDR3 DNA follows: TGTGCCAGCAGGGGACAGGTCACTGAAGCTTTCTTT. Full variable domain (rest looked up from reference TRBV25-1 and TRBJ1-1): EADIYQTPRYLVIGTGKKITLECSQTMGHDKMYWYQQDPGMELHLIHYSYGVNSTEKGDLSSESTVSRIRTEHFPLTLESARPSHTSQYLCASRGQVTEAFFGQGTRLTVV.

DNA for the CDR3: TGTGCCAGCAGTCGTGGACAGGGAAACACCATATATTTT. Protein sequence: CASSRGQGNTIYF. The chain uses TRBV6-6 and TRBJ1-3; D possibly corresponds to TRBD1 (6 bases). Germline V gene lookup returns CDR1 MNHNY and CDR2 SVGAGI (reference sequence). The CDR3 loop spans 13 amino acids. Trimming removed 5 bases from V and 4 bases from J, with 9 bases in between.

The rearrangement links TRBV6-5 to TRBJ2-1; D call uncertain. With 1 base removed from V and 8 bases from J, the gap between germline ends came to 12 bases. CDR3 size: 14 residues. Per germline, CDR1 MNHEY and CDR2 SVGAGI. The CDR3 coding sequence is TGTGCCAGCAGTTACTGGAATCGTCTCCATGAGCAGTTCTTC. Protein sequence: CASSYWNRLHEQFF.

The V and J genes are TRBV25-1 and TRBJ1-3; possibly TRBD1 for D (6 bases). V was cut by 8 bases and J by 5 bases, with 13 bases left in between. The CDR3 runs to 13 residues. CDR1 and CDR2 (germline): MGHDK, SYGVNS. This chain's CDR3 is CASVEQGRNTIYF. The CDR3 coding sequence is TGTGCCAGCGTAGAACAGGGCAGAAACACCATATATTTT.

This chain joins TRBV5-1 and TRBJ2-2; tentatively, D is TRBD1 (7 bases). Between the trimmed V and J ends, which lost 6 bases and 1 base, there was a span of 13 bases. CDR1 is SGHRS, CDR2 YFSETQ, per germline. The CDR3 totals 15 residues. The DNA for the CDR3 is TGCGCCAGCAACTGGGGGGACAGGAACACCGGGGAGCTGTTTTTT. It codes for CASNWGDRNTGELFF.

With regard to this clone: Without the conserved terminal phenylalanine or tryptophan, this CDR3 likely stems from a read error. It is unclear where the CDR3 begins or ends on the DNA, so no DNA is shown, and the CDR3 is as TCRdb lists it. V is TRBV5-4 and J is TRBJ2-6; the D call in the table, TRBD1, was not verified against the DNA. The CDR3 totals 15 residues, both ends included. Germline V gives CDR1 SGHNT, CDR2 YYREEE (reference sequence). CDR3 sequence reads: CASSAETGALGPTVL.

This chain uses TRBV29-1 with TRBJ1-5; D ambiguous. The germline V gene encodes CDR1 SQVTM and CDR2 ANQGSEA. The CDR3 is 12 residues long. V lost 4 bases and J lost 4, with 8 bases in between. In nucleotides, the CDR3 is TGCAGCGTTGTAACAGATAATCAGCCCCAGCATTTT. Amino acids: CSVVTDNQPQHF.